This TCR beta chain was retrieved from a study of blood T cells in healthy people across ages. Whole-study results and caveats: In older individuals, TCR beta diversity per million T cells was lower, falling roughly linearly with age.

Comments on this clonotype: Its matching antigen is unknown.

This CDR3 has 17 amino acids. Germline V gene lookup returns CDR1 MNHNY and CDR2 SVGAGI (reference sequence). Trimming shortened V by 4 bases and J by 1 base, and 20 bases separated the two germline ends. PCR was performed a second time for roughly 7 to 11 cycles using a sample-barcoded 5' primer and a J-beta primer mix. TCRdb analysed the 5' RACE reads with MiXCR anew, one entry per CDR3 protein. Of 1,500,000 or so distinct CDR3 sequences listed, roughly 59% are singletons. The TCR originated in a young man in good health. The sample consisted of blood. The chain joins TRBV6-6 to TRBJ2-7; tentatively, D is TRBD2 (7 bases). CDR3 nucleotide sequence: TGTGCCAGCAGTTTACTCCCAGCGGGACATCCTTCCTACGAGCAGTACTTC. Translated: CASSLLPAGHPSYEQYF.